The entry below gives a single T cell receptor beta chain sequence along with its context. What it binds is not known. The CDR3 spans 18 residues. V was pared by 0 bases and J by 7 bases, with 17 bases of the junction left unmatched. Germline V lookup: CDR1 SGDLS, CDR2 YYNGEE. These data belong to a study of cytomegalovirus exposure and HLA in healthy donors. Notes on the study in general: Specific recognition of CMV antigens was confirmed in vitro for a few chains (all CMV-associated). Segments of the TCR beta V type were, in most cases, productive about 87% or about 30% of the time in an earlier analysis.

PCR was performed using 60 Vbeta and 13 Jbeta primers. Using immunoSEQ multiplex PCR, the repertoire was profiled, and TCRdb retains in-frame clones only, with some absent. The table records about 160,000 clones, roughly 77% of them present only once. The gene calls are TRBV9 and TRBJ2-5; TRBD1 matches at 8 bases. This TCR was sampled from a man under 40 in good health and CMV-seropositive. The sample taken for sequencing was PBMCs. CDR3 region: CASSVATGTGAFGVTQYF. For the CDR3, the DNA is TGTGCCAGCAGCGTAGCTACAGGGACAGGAGCTTTTGGGGTGACCCAGTACTTC.